This T cell receptor beta chain originates from a study of blood T cell repertoires in COVID-19. For the study at large: Both acute and convalescent COVID-19 samples were obtained from the United States, Italy and Spain. PBMCs, B-cell-depleted T cells, or T cells provided the cDNA or gDNA that made up the material.

This CDR3 region has 14 residues. CDR1 is GTSNPN, CDR2 SVGIG, per germline (reference sequence). J gave up 3 bases and V 1 base, and 6 bases lay outside the gene matches. Profiling relied on immunoSEQ multiplex PCR, and the TCRdb table lists in-frame clones only, not all of them. In the table there are roughly 49,000 clones, around four fifths of which are singletons. V gene TRBV30 combines with J gene TRBJ2-7; 7 bases align to TRBD2. Sequenced input: peripheral blood. This receptor was taken from a woman older than 75 with acute or convalescent COVID-19. CDR3 protein: CAWSAPRDYYEQYF. The CDR3, as DNA: TGTGCCTGGAGTGCCCCCAGGGACTACTACGAGCAGTACTTC.